This T cell receptor (beta chain) is from a study of shared clonotypes between healthy human individuals. Method: immunoSEQ multiplex PCR; TCRdb's copy keeps in-frame clones and lacks some. Among roughly 1,000,000 clones listed, about 84% were seen once. Germline V gene data show CDR1 as SGHDT and CDR2 as YYEEEE. Germline trimming cut 3 bases from V and 5 bases from J; bases unmatched to any gene: 7. CDR3 size: 16 residues. Donors, healthy HIV-negative adults, lacked recent acute infections or vaccinations. From CD4+ cells came CD45RA+ naive and CD45RA-negative memory subsets. V and J are TRBV5-6 and TRBJ2-1; TRBD2 matches 11 bases. The TCR originated in a man younger than 30 in good health. Some clones in this sample may be carry-over from other donors' samples. The specimen sequenced was memory CD4+ T cells from PBMCs. As to subset: CD45RA-negative fraction. CDR3 sequence reads: CASSSIKGLADNEQFF. The CDR3 DNA reads as TGTGCCAGCAGCTCGATAAAGGGACTAGCGGACAATGAGCAGTTCTTC.